The text below deals with one TCR beta chain. The CDR3 spans 13 residues. V lost 6 bases to trimming and J lost 3 bases; unmatched junction nucleotides: 5. Germline CDR1 SQVTM, CDR2 ANQGSEA. Participant ages covered about 18 to 89 years across 24 US areas. This table comes from immunoSEQ multiplex PCR, and its TCRdb copy is limited to in-frame clones, with some not included. The data show approximately 270,000 clones, 90% to 95% seen once. The data stem from a study of blood T cell repertoires in COVID-19. For the study at large: COVID-19 samples, acute and convalescent, were from the United States, Italy and Spain. The cDNA or gDNA used as material had been derived from T cells, B-cell-depleted T cells, or PBMCs.

This TCR was sampled from a human donor in a cohort exposed to, infected with or recovered from COVID-19 (not recorded which). The donor label of this sample is uncertain. The chain combines TRBV29-1 with TRBJ1-3; the match to TRBD1 covers 7 bases. The sequencing sample was made of PBMCs or T cells enriched from blood (not recorded which). CDR3 region: CSVSGGSGNTIYF. The CDR3 bases are TGCAGCGTCTCAGGGGGTAGTGGAAACACCATATATTTT.